The clone carrying this TCR beta chain was detected once. The V and J ends lost 4 bases and 5 bases respectively, with 14 bases between them. The CDR3 has 14 residues. CDR1 SEHNR and CDR2 FQNEAQ come from the germline V gene (reference sequence). As processed by the authors: For nucleated cells, counts were estimated from reference gene primer amplification. Method: immunoSEQ multiplex PCR; TCRdb's copy keeps in-frame clones and lacks some. V and J calls and clone size are as listed in that table; D and trimming were resolved from the DNA. There are just over 350,000 clones in the sample; about 90% occur only once, and approximately 3.1% lies in the top ten. The data originate from a study of blood T cell repertoires in COVID-19.

This sequence was found in a woman aged 30 to 39 who had recovered from COVID-19. V usage is TRBV7-9 and J usage is TRBJ1-2, with D perhaps TRBD1 (6 bases). Sample: PBMCs or T cells enriched from blood (not recorded which). CDR3 DNA: TGTGCCAGCAGCTCGACAGGCAAGACTTATGGCTACACCTTC. Protein product: CASSSTGKTYGYTF.